These T cell receptor beta chains were read from a single sample in a study of blood T cell repertoires in COVID-19. Sequencing was performed with immunoSEQ multiplex PCR; in TCRdb, only in-frame clones are kept and a portion is missing. The sample has some 190,000 clones; about 80% are singletons. The sample was PBMCs or T cells enriched from blood (not recorded which). The receptors originated from a man between 60 and 75 years old who had been exposed to COVID-19. Each CDR3 is given with its conserved first and last residue. Each record gives: D gene, J gene, V gene, CDR3 length, clone size, CDR3 DNA, CDR3 protein. A D gene is named only where the DNA matches it firmly. Size values are once, few and many counts, or a class for expanded clones, and some rows have none.

d_gene: NA
j_gene: TRBJ1-6
v_gene: TRBV9
len: 15
abundance: NA
CDR3nt: TGTGCCAGCAGCGCCCCAGGAGGGGTGGATTCACCCCTCCACTTT
CDR3aa: CASSAPGGVDSPLHF

d_gene: TRBD1
j_gene: TRBJ2-3
v_gene: TRBV19
len: 11
abundance: NA
CDR3nt: TGTGCCAGTCGACAGGGAGATACGCAGTATTTT
CDR3aa: CASRQGDTQYF

d_gene: NA
j_gene: TRBJ1-1
v_gene: TRBV30
len: 13
abundance: NA
CDR3nt: TGTGCCTGGAGTGTCGGCGGGTACACTGAAGCTTTCTTT
CDR3aa: CAWSVGGYTEAFF

d_gene: TRBD1
j_gene: TRBJ1-5
v_gene: TRBV27
len: 15
abundance: NA
CDR3nt: TGTGCCAGCAGACCGGGACAGGGTCGAAATCAGCCCCAGCATTTT
CDR3aa: CASRPGQGRNQPQHF

d_gene: NA
j_gene: TRBJ1-1
v_gene: TRBV28
len: 12
abundance: NA
CDR3nt: TGTGCCACCGAAGAATGGGGGGGTGAAGCTTTCTTT
CDR3aa: CATEEWGGEAFF

d_gene: NA
j_gene: TRBJ2-2
v_gene: TRBV5-6
len: 14
abundance: few
CDR3nt: TGTGCCAGCAGCTTGGCCGGGGGAACCGGGGAGCTGTTTTTT
CDR3aa: CASSLAGGTGELFF

d_gene: NA
j_gene: TRBJ1-1
v_gene: TRBV27
len: 14
abundance: once
CDR3nt: TGTGCCAGCAGCTGGGGGAGGCTGAACACTGAAGCTTTCTTT
CDR3aa: CASSWGRLNTEAFF

d_gene: NA
j_gene: TRBJ2-7
v_gene: TRBV7-8
len: 11
abundance: NA
CDR3nt: TGTGCCAGCAGCTTATTAGACGAGCAGTACTTC
CDR3aa: CASSLLDEQYF

d_gene: NA
j_gene: TRBJ1-1
v_gene: TRBV6-2/TRBV6-3
len: 16
abundance: NA
CDR3nt: TGTGCCAGCAGTTACGGGCTCCACAGGGCGAACACTGAAGCTTTCTTT
CDR3aa: CASSYGLHRANTEAFF

d_gene: NA
j_gene: TRBJ2-6
v_gene: TRBV18
len: 17
abundance: once
CDR3nt: TGTGCCAGCTTCACGTCCAGGGCCGACTCTGGGGCCAACGTCCTGACTTTC
CDR3aa: CASFTSRADSGANVLTF

d_gene: TRBD1
j_gene: TRBJ2-5
v_gene: TRBV3-1/TRBV3-2
len: 14
abundance: many
CDR3nt: TGTGCCAGCAGCCAAAACAGGGGACAAGAGACCCAGTACTTC
CDR3aa: CASSQNRGQETQYF

d_gene: TRBD1
j_gene: TRBJ2-7
v_gene: TRBV28
len: 17
abundance: NA
CDR3nt: TGTGCCAGCAGTTACCGAATCCCGGGACAGACCGTCTACGAGCAGTACTTC
CDR3aa: CASSYRIPGQTVYEQYF

d_gene: TRBD1
j_gene: TRBJ2-5
v_gene: TRBV24-1
len: 16
abundance: NA
CDR3nt: TGTGCCACCAGTGACTCTGGGACAGACCTACAAGAGACCCAGTACTTC
CDR3aa: CATSDSGTDLQETQYF

d_gene: NA
j_gene: TRBJ2-5
v_gene: TRBV30
len: 14
abundance: few
CDR3nt: TGTGCCTACACAGGTAGCGGATCTCAAGAGACCCAGTACTTC
CDR3aa: CAYTGSGSQETQYF

d_gene: TRBD1
j_gene: TRBJ2-7
v_gene: TRBV27
len: 15
abundance: many
CDR3nt: TGTGCCAGCAGAAGGGTAGGACAGGGGAGAAACGAGCAGTACTTC
CDR3aa: CASRRVGQGRNEQYF

d_gene: TRBD2
j_gene: TRBJ2-3
v_gene: TRBV10-2
len: 16
abundance: NA
CDR3nt: TGCGCCAGCAGAGGGACTAGCGGGAGAGTTCCAGATACGCAGTATTTT
CDR3aa: CASRGTSGRVPDTQYF

d_gene: NA
j_gene: TRBJ1-2
v_gene: TRBV9
len: 13
abundance: once
CDR3nt: TGTGCCAGCAGCGTTGGGGGAGGGCATGGCTACACCTTC
CDR3aa: CASSVGGGHGYTF

d_gene: TRBD2
j_gene: TRBJ2-3
v_gene: TRBV18
len: 16
abundance: NA
CDR3nt: TGTGCCAGCTCACCCCTCCCGGCTAGCGGGACAGATACGCAGTATTTT
CDR3aa: CASSPLPASGTDTQYF

d_gene: NA
j_gene: TRBJ1-1
v_gene: TRBV28
len: 12
abundance: NA
CDR3nt: TGTGCCAGCAGTTTTGGGGGGACTGAAGCTTTCTTT
CDR3aa: CASSFGGTEAFF

d_gene: TRBD1
j_gene: TRBJ2-5
v_gene: TRBV3-1/TRBV3-2
len: 15
abundance: NA
CDR3nt: TGTGCCAGCAGCTCAACGGACAGGGTTAAGGGGACCCAGTACTTC
CDR3aa: CASSSTDRVKGTQYF

d_gene: TRBD1
j_gene: TRBJ1-2
v_gene: TRBV9
len: 16
abundance: once
CDR3nt: TGTGCCAGCAGCCCACCGCCAGGGACAGAGAACTATGGCTACACCTTC
CDR3aa: CASSPPPGTENYGYTF

d_gene: NA
j_gene: TRBJ2-1
v_gene: TRBV9
len: 15
abundance: NA
CDR3nt: TGTGCCAGCAGCGCCGAGCGGGCGATGAGGAATGAGCAGTTCTTC
CDR3aa: CASSAERAMRNEQFF

d_gene: TRBD1
j_gene: TRBJ2-5
v_gene: TRBV5-4
len: 15
abundance: NA
CDR3nt: TGTGCCAGCAGCTTGGTCGACAGGGCAGGAGAGACCCAGTACTTC
CDR3aa: CASSLVDRAGETQYF

d_gene: TRBD1
j_gene: TRBJ1-2
v_gene: TRBV5-6
len: 14
abundance: NA
CDR3nt: TGTGCCAGCAGCTCGGACAGGGCGAACTATGGCTACACCTTC
CDR3aa: CASSSDRANYGYTF

d_gene: NA
j_gene: TRBJ2-2
v_gene: TRBV6-5
len: 15
abundance: NA
CDR3nt: TGTGCCAGCAGCCTAGGGACTCCAAACACCGGGGAGCTGTTTTTT
CDR3aa: CASSLGTPNTGELFF

d_gene: NA
j_gene: TRBJ2-7
v_gene: TRBV3-1/TRBV3-2
len: 15
abundance: NA
CDR3nt: TGTGCCAGCAGCCGCACAGGGCGAAGCTCCTACGAGCAGTACTTC
CDR3aa: CASSRTGRSSYEQYF

d_gene: NA
j_gene: TRBJ2-1
v_gene: TRBV6-4
len: 15
abundance: once
CDR3nt: TGTGCCAGCAGTGACCTGGCGGGACCCTACAATGAGCAGTTCTTC
CDR3aa: CASSDLAGPYNEQFF

d_gene: NA
j_gene: TRBJ1-3
v_gene: TRBV19
len: 13
abundance: NA
CDR3nt: TGTGCCAGTAGTATACAGGGTCGGGACACCATATATTTT
CDR3aa: CASSIQGRDTIYF

d_gene: NA
j_gene: TRBJ1-5
v_gene: TRBV6-1
len: 13
abundance: NA
CDR3nt: TGTGCCAGCAGGCCGGGGATAAATCAGCCCCAGCATTTT
CDR3aa: CASRPGINQPQHF

d_gene: TRBD1
j_gene: TRBJ1-3
v_gene: TRBV29-1
len: 18
abundance: NA
CDR3nt: TGCAGCTGTGGAATGGGCCCGAAGGGCAGGGGGCCTGGAAACACCATATATTTT
CDR3aa: CSCGMGPKGRGPGNTIYF

d_gene: TRBD1
j_gene: TRBJ2-2
v_gene: TRBV12-5
len: 21
abundance: NA
CDR3nt: TGTGCTAGTGGTTCGGACAGGGGGCGCGGTCTCTCGGGAATGAACACCGGGGAGCTGTTTTTT
CDR3aa: CASGSDRGRGLSGMNTGELFF

d_gene: TRBD1
j_gene: TRBJ2-6
v_gene: TRBV11-3
len: 15
abundance: NA
CDR3nt: TGTGCCAGCAGCTCCAGGGGGCCTGGGGCCAACGTCCTGACTTTC
CDR3aa: CASSSRGPGANVLTF

d_gene: TRBD2
j_gene: TRBJ2-2
v_gene: TRBV7-8
len: 16
abundance: many
CDR3nt: TGTGCCAGCAGCTTAGCTAGCGGGAGGAACACCGGGGAGCTGTTTTTT
CDR3aa: CASSLASGRNTGELFF

d_gene: NA
j_gene: TRBJ2-7
v_gene: TRBV7-2
len: 13
abundance: NA
CDR3nt: TGTGCCAGCAGCTTTGGCGGGGTCTACGAGCAGTACTTC
CDR3aa: CASSFGGVYEQYF

d_gene: NA
j_gene: TRBJ2-2
v_gene: TRBV30
len: 13
abundance: NA
CDR3nt: TGTGCCACTAACAGGGTTATGGGCGGGGAGCTGTTTTTT
CDR3aa: CATNRVMGGELFF

d_gene: NA
j_gene: TRBJ2-1
v_gene: TRBV6-5
len: 11
abundance: once
CDR3nt: TGTGCCAGCAGCCTCCAGTCTGAGCAGTTCTTC
CDR3aa: CASSLQSEQFF

d_gene: TRBD2
j_gene: TRBJ2-7
v_gene: TRBV4-1
len: 18
abundance: NA
CDR3nt: TGCGCCAGCAGCCACCCCGGAACTAGCGGGGGGCTCGGGAACGAGCAGTACTTC
CDR3aa: CASSHPGTSGGLGNEQYF

d_gene: NA
j_gene: TRBJ1-1
v_gene: TRBV7-8
len: 15
abundance: NA
CDR3nt: TGTGCCAGCAGCTTAGAAAAACAGGGGAACACTGAAGCTTTCTTT
CDR3aa: CASSLEKQGNTEAFF

d_gene: NA
j_gene: TRBJ2-7
v_gene: TRBV5-6
len: 11
abundance: NA
CDR3nt: TGTGCCAGCAGCTTGCAGGGCGAGCAGTACTTC
CDR3aa: CASSLQGEQYF